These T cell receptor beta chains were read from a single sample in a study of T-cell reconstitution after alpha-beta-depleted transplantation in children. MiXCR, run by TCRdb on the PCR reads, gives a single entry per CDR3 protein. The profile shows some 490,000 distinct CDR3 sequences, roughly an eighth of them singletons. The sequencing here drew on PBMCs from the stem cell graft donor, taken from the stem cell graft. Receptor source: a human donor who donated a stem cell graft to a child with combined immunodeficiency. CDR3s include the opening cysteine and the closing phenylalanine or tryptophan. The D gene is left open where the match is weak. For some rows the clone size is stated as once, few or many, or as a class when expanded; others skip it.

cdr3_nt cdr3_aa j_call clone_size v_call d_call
TGTGCCAGCAGAACCTGGGGGGACTCCTACGAGCAGTACTTC CASRTWGDSYEQYF TRBJ2-7 . TRBV6-2/TRBV6-3 .
TGTGCCAGCAGTTTCAGTTTGGCCTACGAGCAGTACTTC CASSFSLAYEQYF TRBJ2-7 many TRBV12-3/TRBV12-4 .
TGCAGTGCTAGAGATAGTGGCCAGGGAACAGATACGCAGTATTTT CSARDSGQGTDTQYF TRBJ2-3 many TRBV20-1 .
TGCAGTGCTCGATTGCTCTACTCCGAGCAGTACTTC CSARLLYSEQYF TRBJ2-7 once TRBV20-1 .
TGCAGTGCTAGTGAATCTTGGACTGAAGCTTTCTTT CSASESWTEAFF TRBJ1-1 few TRBV20-1 .
TGTGCCAGCAGCTCCTCGGCCGCAGATACGCAGTATTTT CASSSSAADTQYF TRBJ2-3 few TRBV7-9 .
TGTGCCAGCAGTTTATGGGGCGATAATTCACCCCTCCACTTT CASSLWGDNSPLHF TRBJ1-6 few TRBV12-3/TRBV12-4 .
TGCGCCAGCAGCAAAAGGGCGGCCACTGAAGCTTTCTTT CASSKRAATEAFF TRBJ1-1 . TRBV5-1 .
TGTGCCAGCTCACCAGGGACACCTCTCTACAATGAGCAGTTCTTC CASSPGTPLYNEQFF TRBJ2-1 few TRBV18 .
TGTGCCAGCAGCCCTACAGGGGATGGAGAGACCCAGTACTTC CASSPTGDGETQYF TRBJ2-5 many TRBV12-3/TRBV12-4 TRBD1